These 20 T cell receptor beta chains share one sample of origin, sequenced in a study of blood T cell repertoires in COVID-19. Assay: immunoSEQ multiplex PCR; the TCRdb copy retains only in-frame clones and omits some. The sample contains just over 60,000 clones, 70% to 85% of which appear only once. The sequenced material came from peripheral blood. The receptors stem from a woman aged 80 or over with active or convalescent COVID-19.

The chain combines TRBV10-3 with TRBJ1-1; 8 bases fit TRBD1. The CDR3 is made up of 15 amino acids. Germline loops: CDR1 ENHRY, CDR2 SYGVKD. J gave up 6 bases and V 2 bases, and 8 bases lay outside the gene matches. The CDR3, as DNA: TGTGCCATCAGTGAGCCGAGACAGGGGTGGCCTGAAGCTTTCTTT. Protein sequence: CAISEPRQGWPEAFF.

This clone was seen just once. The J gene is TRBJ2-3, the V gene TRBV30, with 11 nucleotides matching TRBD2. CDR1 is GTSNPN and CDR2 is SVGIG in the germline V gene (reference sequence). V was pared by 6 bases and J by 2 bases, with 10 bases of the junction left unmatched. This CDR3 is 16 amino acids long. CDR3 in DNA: TGTGCCTGTACCCTCGGGACTAGCGGATACACAGATACGCAGTATTTT. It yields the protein CACTLGTSGYTDTQYF.

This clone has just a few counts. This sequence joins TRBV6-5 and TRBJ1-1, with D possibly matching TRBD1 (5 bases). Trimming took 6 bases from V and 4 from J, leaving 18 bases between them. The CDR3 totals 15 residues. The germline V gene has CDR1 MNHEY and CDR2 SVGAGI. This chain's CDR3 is CASRRIAGEGTEAFF. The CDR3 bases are TGTGCCAGCAGGCGTATCGCGGGGGAGGGCACTGAAGCTTTCTTT.

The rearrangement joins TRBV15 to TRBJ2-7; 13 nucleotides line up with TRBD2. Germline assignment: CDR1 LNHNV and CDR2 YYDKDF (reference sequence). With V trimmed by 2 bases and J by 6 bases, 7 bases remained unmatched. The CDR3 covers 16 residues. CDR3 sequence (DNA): TGTGCCACCAGCAGATCACTAGCGGGGGGGCTGGGCGAGCAGTACTTC. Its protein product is CATSRSLAGGLGEQYF.

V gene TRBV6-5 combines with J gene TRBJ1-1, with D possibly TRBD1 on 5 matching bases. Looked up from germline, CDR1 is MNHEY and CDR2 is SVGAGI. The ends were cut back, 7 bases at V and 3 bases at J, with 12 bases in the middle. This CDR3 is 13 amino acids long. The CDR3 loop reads CASTRGTHTEAFF. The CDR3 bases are TGTGCCAGCACCCGGGGGACCCACACTGAAGCTTTCTTT.

The CDR3 nucleotides read TGTGCCAGCAGCGCTACAGGAATCACTGGAAACACCATATATTTT. Translated: CASSATGITGNTIYF. The chain carries TRBV5-4 and TRBJ1-3; possible D gene TRBD1, 5 bases. The CDR3 runs 15 residues. Trimming pared 4 bases from V and 2 bases from J, leaving 13 bases between. The germline CDR1 and CDR2 sequences are SGHNT and YYREEE (reference sequence).

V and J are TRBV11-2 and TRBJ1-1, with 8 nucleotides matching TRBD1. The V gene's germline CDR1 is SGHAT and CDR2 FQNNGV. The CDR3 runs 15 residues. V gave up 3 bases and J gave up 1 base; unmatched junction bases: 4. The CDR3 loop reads CASSFGGTGNTEAFF. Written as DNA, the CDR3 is TGTGCCAGCAGCTTCGGGGGGACAGGGAACACTGAAGCTTTCTTT.

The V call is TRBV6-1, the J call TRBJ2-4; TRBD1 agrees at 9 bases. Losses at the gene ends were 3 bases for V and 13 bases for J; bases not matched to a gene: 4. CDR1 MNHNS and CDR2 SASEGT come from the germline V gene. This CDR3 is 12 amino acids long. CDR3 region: CASSDPGQGQYF. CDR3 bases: TGTGCCAGCAGTGATCCGGGACAGGGCCAGTACTTC.

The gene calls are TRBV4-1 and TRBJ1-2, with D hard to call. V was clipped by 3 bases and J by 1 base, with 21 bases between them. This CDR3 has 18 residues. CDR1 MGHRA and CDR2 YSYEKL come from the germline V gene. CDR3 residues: CASSQGQLPFIFNYGYTF. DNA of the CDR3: TGCGCCAGCAGCCAGGGCCAGCTTCCTTTCATTTTTAACTATGGCTACACCTTC.

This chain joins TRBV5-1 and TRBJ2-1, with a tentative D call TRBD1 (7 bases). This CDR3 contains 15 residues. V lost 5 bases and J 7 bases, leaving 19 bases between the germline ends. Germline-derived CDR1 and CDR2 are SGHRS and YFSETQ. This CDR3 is CASRAGGTELNEQFF. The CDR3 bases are TGCGCCAGCAGAGCAGGGGGGACAGAATTAAATGAGCAGTTCTTC.

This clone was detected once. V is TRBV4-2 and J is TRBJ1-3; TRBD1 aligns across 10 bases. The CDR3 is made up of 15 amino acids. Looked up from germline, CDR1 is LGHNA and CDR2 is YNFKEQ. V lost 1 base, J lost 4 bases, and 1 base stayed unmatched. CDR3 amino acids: CASSQGQGAGNTIYF. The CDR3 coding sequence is TGTGCCAGCAGCCAAGGACAGGGGGCGGGAAACACCATATATTTT.

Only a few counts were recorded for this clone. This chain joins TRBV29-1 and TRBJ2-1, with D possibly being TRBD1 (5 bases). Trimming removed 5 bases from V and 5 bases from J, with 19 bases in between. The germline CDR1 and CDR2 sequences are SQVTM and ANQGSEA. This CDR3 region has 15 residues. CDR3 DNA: TGCAGCGTTAGAAGGGGCCAGGGTCCCCACAATGAGCAGTTCTTC. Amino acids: CSVRRGQGPHNEQFF.

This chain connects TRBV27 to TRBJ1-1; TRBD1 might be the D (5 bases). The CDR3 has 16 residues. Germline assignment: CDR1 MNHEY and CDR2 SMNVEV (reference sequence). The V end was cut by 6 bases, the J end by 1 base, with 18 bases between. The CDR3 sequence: CASRADSSPPNTEAFF. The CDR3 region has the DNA TGTGCCAGCAGGGCCGACAGCTCCCCTCCGAACACTGAAGCTTTCTTT.

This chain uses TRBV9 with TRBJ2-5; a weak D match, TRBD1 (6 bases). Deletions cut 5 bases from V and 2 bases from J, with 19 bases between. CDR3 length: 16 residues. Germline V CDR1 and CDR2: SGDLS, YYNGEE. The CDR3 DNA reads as TGTGCCAGCAGTGCCGGACAGAGAAACTTACAAGAGACCCAGTACTTC. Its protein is CASSAGQRNLQETQYF.

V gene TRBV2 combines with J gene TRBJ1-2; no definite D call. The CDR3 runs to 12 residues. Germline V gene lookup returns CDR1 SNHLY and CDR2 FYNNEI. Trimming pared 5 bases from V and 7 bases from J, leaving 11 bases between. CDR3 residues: CASSPSTSGYTF. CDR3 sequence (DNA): TGTGCCAGCAGTCCATCCACCAGTGGCTACACCTTC.

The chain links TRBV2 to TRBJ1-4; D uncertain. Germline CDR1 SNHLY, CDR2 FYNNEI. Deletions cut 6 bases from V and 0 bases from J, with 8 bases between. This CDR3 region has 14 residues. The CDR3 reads CASREGATNEKLFF. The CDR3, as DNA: TGTGCCAGCAGGGAGGGTGCAACTAATGAAAAACTGTTTTTT.

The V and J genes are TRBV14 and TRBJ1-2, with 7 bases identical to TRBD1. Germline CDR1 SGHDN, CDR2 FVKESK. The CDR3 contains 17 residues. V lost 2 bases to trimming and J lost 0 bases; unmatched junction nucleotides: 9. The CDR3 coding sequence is TGTGCCAGCAGCCAATTGGGAGAGACAGGGACTAACTATGGCTACACCTTC. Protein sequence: CASSQLGETGTNYGYTF.

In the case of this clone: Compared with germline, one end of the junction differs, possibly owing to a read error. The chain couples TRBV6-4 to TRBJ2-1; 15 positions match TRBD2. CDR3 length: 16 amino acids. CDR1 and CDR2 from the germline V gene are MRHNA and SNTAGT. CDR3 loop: CASSGTSGGAYSEQFF. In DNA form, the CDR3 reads TGTGCCAGCAGTGGGACTAGCGGGGGGGCATACAGTGAGCAGTTCTTC.

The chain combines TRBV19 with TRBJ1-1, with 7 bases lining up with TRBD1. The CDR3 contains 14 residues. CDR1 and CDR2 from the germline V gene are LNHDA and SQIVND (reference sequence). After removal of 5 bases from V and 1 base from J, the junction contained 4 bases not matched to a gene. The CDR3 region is CASSVTGANTEAFF. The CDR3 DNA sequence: TGTGCCAGTAGTGTAACAGGGGCGAACACTGAAGCTTTCTTT.

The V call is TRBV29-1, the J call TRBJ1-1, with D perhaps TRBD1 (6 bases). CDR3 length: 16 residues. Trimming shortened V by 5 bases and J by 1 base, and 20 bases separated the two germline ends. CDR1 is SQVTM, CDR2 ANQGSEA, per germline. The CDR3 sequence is CSVSPGQWMANTEAFF. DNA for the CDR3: TGCAGCGTTTCCCCGGGACAATGGATGGCGAACACTGAAGCTTTCTTT.